The TCR beta chain under discussion was sequenced for a study of T cells in Graves' hyperthyroidism and ophthalmopathy. Ophthalmopathy patients had moderate-to-severe active disease, CAS ≥3, NOSPECS ≥4, and disease duration under 3 months. This clonotype has only a few counts. Amplification yielded TCR beta CDR3 regions, with RNA transcripts as the source. The HTBI primer set drove a first-round RT-PCR of the TCR CDR3. TCRdb analysed the multiplex PCR reads with MiXCR anew, one entry per CDR3 protein. Among about 600,000 distinct CDR3 sequences listed, 12% to 15% were seen once. The CDR3 is 15 amino acids. V was cut by 5 bases and J by 7 bases, with 17 bases left in between. Per germline, CDR1 KGHDR and CDR2 SFDVKD.

Sequencing was performed on blood. The J gene is TRBJ1-5, the V gene TRBV24-1, with D possibly TRBD1 on 6 matching bases. This sequence was found in a woman aged 18-29 years with Graves' ophthalmopathy. The CDR3 nucleotides read TGTGCCACCAGTGCTCCGAGGGGGGTAGACCAGCCCCAGCATTTT. Translating gives CATSAPRGVDQPQHF.